This TCR beta chain was identified during a study of shared clonotypes between healthy human individuals. In the naive CD8 group, cells lacked CD45RO and were positively selected for CCR7, so terminally differentiated effector memory CD45RA+ cells were left out. Those who donated were healthy HIV-negative adults, with no recent acute infections or vaccinations reported. It was roughly 210 ng DNA, 33,000 or so T cell genomes, that sorted-subset replicate PCRs used. Sequencing used immunoSEQ multiplex PCR; TCRdb keeps in-frame clones, though not all of them. Among fewer than 1 million clones listed, 96% were seen once. Study-level findings and limits: Researchers sampled blood only, noting tissue repertoires likely differ. A reduction in generation probabilities was seen for non-shared clonotypes relative to those shared by all four donors.

The CDR3 is 14 residues long. Trimming pared 3 bases from V and 5 bases from J, leaving 11 bases between. The germline V gene has CDR1 SEHNR and CDR2 FQNEAQ (reference sequence). With regard to this clone: Its target is not known.

This TCR came from a man aged 25 to 40 in good health. Material for sequencing was naive CD8+ T cells sorted from blood. The V and J genes are TRBV7-9 and TRBJ2-1, with D possibly matching TRBD2 (5 bases). CDR3 amino acids: CASSFGKRDNEQFF. As DNA, the CDR3 is TGTGCCAGCAGCTTCGGCAAGAGGGACAATGAGCAGTTCTTC.